This T cell receptor beta chain was profiled in a study of cytomegalovirus exposure and HLA in healthy donors. Unrecorded immune exposures were likely, despite nominal health at sampling. A word on this clone: Its target is unknown.

Looked up from germline, CDR1 is LGHNA and CDR2 is YSLEER. The CDR3 is 15 residues long. With 4 bases removed from V and 0 bases from J, the gap between germline ends came to 12 bases. This PCR relied on a set of 60 Vbeta primers and 13 Jbeta primers. Using immunoSEQ multiplex PCR, the repertoire was profiled, and TCRdb retains in-frame clones only, with some absent. The sample includes over 100,000 clones, approximately 77% of them seen just once. General study findings and limits: The study designated fewer than 200 TCR beta chains cytomegalovirus-associated. Presence/absence analyses treated sequencing depth as roughly uniform across donors. In vitro data verified three CMV-associated chains as specific for CMV antigens.

The TCR originated in a woman aged 40 to 49 in good health and CMV-seronegative. The chain recombines TRBV4-3 with TRBJ1-1; maybe TRBD1 (6 bases). Sequenced sample: PBMCs. The CDR3 is CASSRDIYLNTEAFF. The DNA for the CDR3 is TGCGCCAGCAGCCGGGACATTTATTTGAACACTGAAGCTTTCTTT.